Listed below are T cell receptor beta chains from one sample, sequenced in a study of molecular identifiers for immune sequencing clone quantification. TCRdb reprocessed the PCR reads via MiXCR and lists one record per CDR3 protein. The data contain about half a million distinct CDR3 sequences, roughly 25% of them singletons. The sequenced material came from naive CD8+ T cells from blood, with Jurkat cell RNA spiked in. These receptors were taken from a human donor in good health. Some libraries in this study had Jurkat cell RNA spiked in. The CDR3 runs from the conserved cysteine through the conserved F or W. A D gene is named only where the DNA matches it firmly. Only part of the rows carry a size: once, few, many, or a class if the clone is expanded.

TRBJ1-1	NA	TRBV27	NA	CASAYGAGYMEAFF	TGTGCCAGCGCCTACGGGGCCGGGTATATGGAAGCTTTCTTT
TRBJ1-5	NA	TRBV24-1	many	CATRRTVIHNQPQHF	TGTGCCACCAGAAGGACGGTCATCCACAATCAGCCCCAGCATTTT
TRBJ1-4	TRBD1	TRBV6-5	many	CASSRDSFATNEKLFF	TGTGCCAGCAGTAGGGACAGCTTTGCAACTAATGAAAAACTGTTTTTT
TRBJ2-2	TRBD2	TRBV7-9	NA	CASSFVLAGPVSTGELFF	TGTGCCAGCAGCTTTGTTCTAGCGGGGCCCGTGAGCACCGGGGAGCTGTTTTTT
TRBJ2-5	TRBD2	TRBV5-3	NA	CASSLALAGGGETQYF	TGTGCCAGCAGCTTGGCTCTAGCGGGAGGAGGGGAGACCCAGTACTTC
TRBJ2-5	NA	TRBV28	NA	CASLREYQETQYF	TGTGCCTCTCTCAGGGAGTACCAAGAGACCCAGTACTTC
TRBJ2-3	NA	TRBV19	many	CASSLFSDTQYF	TGTGCCAGCAGCTTGTTCTCAGATACGCAGTATTTT
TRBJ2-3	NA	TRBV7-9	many	CASSFFGLQDTQYF	TGTGCCAGCAGCTTCTTTGGGCTTCAGGATACGCAGTATTTT
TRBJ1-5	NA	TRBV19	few	CASTLGGVQPQHF	TGTGCCAGTACCTTGGGGGGCGTGCAGCCCCAGCATTTT
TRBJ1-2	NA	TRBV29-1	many	CSVDRQGYGYTF	TGCAGCGTTGATCGGCAGGGCTATGGCTACACCTTC
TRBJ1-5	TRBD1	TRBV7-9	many	CASSLAGTGHSNQPQHF	TGTGCCAGCAGCTTAGCAGGGACAGGGCATAGCAATCAGCCCCAGCATTTT
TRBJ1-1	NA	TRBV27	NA	CASSLRRQVEGTEAFF	TGTGCCAGCAGTTTACGCAGACAGGTGGAGGGCACTGAAGCTTTCTTT
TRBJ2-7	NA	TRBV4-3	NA	CASSQEFPYEQYF	TGCGCCAGCAGCCAAGAGTTCCCCTACGAGCAGTACTTC
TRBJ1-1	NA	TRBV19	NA	CASSIDRDSLNTEAFF	TGTGCCAGTAGTATAGATCGAGACAGCTTGAACACTGAAGCTTTCTTT
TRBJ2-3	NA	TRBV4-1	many	CASSQEGIPSTDTQYF	TGCGCCAGCAGCCAAGAGGGCATACCTAGCACAGATACGCAGTATTTT
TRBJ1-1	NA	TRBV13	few	CASSLGARVGRDGTEAFF	TGTGCCAGCAGCTTAGGAGCGCGGGTAGGCAGGGACGGCACTGAAGCTTTCTTT
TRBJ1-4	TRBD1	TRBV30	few	CACTGATNEKLFF	TGTGCCTGCACAGGGGCGACCAATGAAAAACTGTTTTTT
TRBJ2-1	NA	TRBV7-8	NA	CASTWGTGYDNEQFF	TGTGCCAGCACGTGGGGGACTGGGTATGACAATGAGCAGTTCTTC
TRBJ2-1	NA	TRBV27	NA	CASSFTRDNEQFF	TGTGCCAGCAGTTTTACCAGGGACAATGAGCAGTTCTTC
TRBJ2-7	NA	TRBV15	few	CATSREIPVEQYF	TGTGCCACCAGCAGAGAAATCCCGGTCGAGCAGTACTTC
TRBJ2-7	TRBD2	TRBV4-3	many	CASSQDGGGSYEQYF	TGCGCCAGCAGTCAAGACGGCGGGGGATCCTACGAGCAGTACTTC
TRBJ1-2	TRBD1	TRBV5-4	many	CASSSTGGDYGYTF	TGTGCCAGCAGCTCGACAGGGGGCGACTATGGCTACACCTTC
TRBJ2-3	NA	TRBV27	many	CASSSPGGTDTQYF	TGTGCCAGCAGTTCACCGGGGGGCACAGATACGCAGTATTTT
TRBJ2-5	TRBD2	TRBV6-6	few	CASSYSRLAGVETQYF	TGTGCCAGCAGTTACAGCCGACTAGCGGGAGTTGAGACCCAGTACTTC
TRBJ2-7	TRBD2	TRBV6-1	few	CASRPYQNMGGNEQYF	TGTGCCAGCCGACCCTACCAGAACATGGGGGGGAACGAGCAGTACTTC
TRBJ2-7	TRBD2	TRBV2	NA	CASWTSGSTLAGEQYF	TGTGCCAGCTGGACTAGCGGGAGTACTCTCGCGGGTGAGCAGTACTTC
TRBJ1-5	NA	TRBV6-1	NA	CASSGAWPQHF	TGTGCCAGCAGTGGGGCGTGGCCCCAGCATTTT
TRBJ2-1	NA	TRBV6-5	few	CASFSGATNEQFF	TGTGCCAGCTTCTCGGGAGCTACCAATGAGCAGTTCTTC
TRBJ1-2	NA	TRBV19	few	CASQGHPWRGYTF	TGTGCCAGCCAGGGACACCCATGGCGTGGCTACACCTTC
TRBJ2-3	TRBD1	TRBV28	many	CASSFGTESTDTQYF	TGTGCCAGCAGTTTCGGGACAGAGAGCACAGATACGCAGTATTTT
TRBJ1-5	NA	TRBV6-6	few	CASRFPDSSNQPQHF	TGTGCCAGCAGATTCCCTGACAGTAGCAATCAGCCCCAGCATTTT
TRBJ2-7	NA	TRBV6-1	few	CASSGLLRGPSYEQYF	TGTGCCAGCAGCGGCCTCCTCAGGGGTCCTTCCTACGAGCAGTACTTC
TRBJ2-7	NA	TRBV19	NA	CACSIGGSYEQYF	TGTGCCTGTAGTATAGGAGGCAGCTACGAGCAGTACTTC
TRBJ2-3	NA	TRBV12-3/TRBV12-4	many	CASSPGPTGDTQYF	TGTGCCAGCAGTCCCGGACCCACGGGGGATACGCAGTATTTT
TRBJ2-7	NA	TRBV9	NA	CAGGAGADSYEQYF	TGTGCCGGCGGCGCGGGGGCGGACTCCTACGAGCAGTACTTC
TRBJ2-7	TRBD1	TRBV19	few	CASSAGQGAGYEQYF	TGTGCCAGTAGTGCGGGACAGGGGGCTGGGTACGAGCAGTACTTC
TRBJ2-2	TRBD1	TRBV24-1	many	CATSEGQGSNTGELFF	TGTGCCACCAGTGAAGGACAGGGCTCGAACACCGGGGAGCTGTTTTTT
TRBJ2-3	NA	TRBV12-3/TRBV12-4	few	CASSLLPPGFTDTQYF	TGTGCCAGCAGTTTACTTCCCCCCGGATTCACAGATACGCAGTATTTT
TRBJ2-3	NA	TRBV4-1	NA	CASSQGTRAGLPDTQYF	TGCGCCAGCAGCCAAGGGACGCGGGCAGGCTTACCAGATACGCAGTATTTT
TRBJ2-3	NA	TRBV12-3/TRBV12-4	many	CASSPEGGTDTQYF	TGTGCCAGCAGTCCCGAGGGGGGCACAGATACGCAGTATTTT
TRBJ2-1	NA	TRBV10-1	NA	CASSEVRNSYNEQFF	TGCGCCAGCAGTGAAGTCAGAAATTCCTACAATGAGCAGTTCTTC
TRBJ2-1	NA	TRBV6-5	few	CASSDRSAYNEQFF	TGTGCCAGCAGTGACCGGAGTGCCTACAATGAGCAGTTCTTC
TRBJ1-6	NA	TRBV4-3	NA	CASSQDGKGSNSPLHF	TGCGCCAGCAGCCAAGATGGAAAAGGGAGTAATTCACCCCTCCACTTT
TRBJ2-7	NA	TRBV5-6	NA	CASSRRPSGEQYF	TGTGCCAGCAGCCGCAGGCCGAGCGGCGAGCAGTACTTC
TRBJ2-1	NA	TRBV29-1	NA	CSAPGPGANEQFF	TGCAGCGCACCGGGACCAGGAGCTAATGAGCAGTTCTTC
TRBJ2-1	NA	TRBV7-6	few	CASSLKPPGGDWNEQFF	TGTGCCAGCAGCTTAAAGCCCCCGGGCGGGGATTGGAATGAGCAGTTCTTC
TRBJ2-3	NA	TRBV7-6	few	CASSLATTDTQYF	TGTGCCAGCAGCTTAGCCACAACAGATACGCAGTATTTT
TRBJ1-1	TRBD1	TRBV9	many	CASSVAGQGYTEAFF	TGTGCCAGCAGCGTAGCGGGACAGGGTTACACTGAAGCTTTCTTT
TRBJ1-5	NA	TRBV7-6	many	CASSLTDSNQPQHF	TGTGCCAGCAGTTTGACAGATAGCAATCAGCCCCAGCATTTT
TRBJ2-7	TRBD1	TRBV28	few	CASSPTPGQGYEQYF	TGTGCCAGCAGTCCAACTCCGGGACAGGGTTACGAGCAGTACTTC
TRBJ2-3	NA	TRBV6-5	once	CASSYRNTDTQNF	TGTGCCAGCAGTTACAGGAACACAGATACGCAGAATTTT
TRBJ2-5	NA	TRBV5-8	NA	CASSLEEGGLQETQYF	TGTGCCAGCAGCTTGGAAGAGGGGGGTTTACAAGAGACCCAGTACTTC
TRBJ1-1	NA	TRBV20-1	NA	CSARSRNTEAFF	TGCAGTGCTAGGTCCCGAAACACTGAAGCTTTCTTT
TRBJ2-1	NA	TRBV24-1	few	CATSAPWGSGEQFF	TGTGCCACCAGTGCACCGTGGGGGTCTGGTGAGCAGTTCTTC
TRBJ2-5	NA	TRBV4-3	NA	CASSQGSRSQETQYF	TGCGCCAGCAGCCAAGGTAGTAGGTCCCAAGAGACCCAGTACTTC